The 8 T cell receptor beta chains given below trace back to one sample, sequenced in a study of blood T cell repertoires in COVID-19. Sequencing was performed with immunoSEQ multiplex PCR; in TCRdb, only in-frame clones are kept and a portion is missing. The data show 150,000 to 200,000 clones, less than 85% seen once. Sequenced material: peripheral blood. The receptors stem from a human donor in a cohort sampled during active COVID-19.

The rearrangement uses TRBV11-2 and TRBJ2-3; possibly TRBD1 for D (7 bases). In germline, CDR1 is SGHAT, CDR2 FQNNGV. Trimming took off 0 bases at V and 6 bases at J, with 13 bases between the two ends. The CDR3 sequence is 15 residues long. The CDR3 DNA is TGTGCCAGCAGCTTAGACCCAGGGGGGTTGGATACGCAGTATTTT. Translation: CASSLDPGGLDTQYF.

The chain couples TRBV6-5 to TRBJ1-1; TRBD1 is a possible D gene (6 bases). Germline V gene lookup returns CDR1 MNHEY and CDR2 SVGAGI. Trimming removed 11 bases from V and 4 bases from J, with 20 bases in between. This CDR3 region has 14 residues. In nucleotides, the CDR3 is TGTGCCGTCACGATTCAGGGGAGCGGCACTGAAGCTTTCTTT. It yields the protein CAVTIQGSGTEAFF.

This clone was seen a few times. This chain links TRBV30 with TRBJ2-1; weak D call: TRBD1 (6 bases). The germline gives CDR1 GTSNPN, CDR2 SVGIG (reference sequence). CDR3 length: 11 amino acids. V gave up 1 base and J gave up 8 bases, with 6 bases separating them. The CDR3, as DNA: TGTGCCTGGAGTGAGGGGGATGAGCAGTTCTTC. As protein: CAWSEGDEQFF. The complete variable domain, with remaining parts taken from reference TRBV30 and TRBJ2-1, reads SQTIHQWPATLVQPVGSPLSLECTVEGTSNPNLYWYRQAAGRGLQLLFYSVGIGQISSEVPQNLSASRPQDRQFILSSKKLLLSDSGFYLCAWSEGDEQFFGPGTRLTVL.

The chain combines TRBV4-2 with TRBJ1-4; TRBD1 agrees at 7 bases. Germline values: CDR1 LGHNA, CDR2 YNFKEQ. This CDR3 has 15 amino acids. The V segment lost 0 bases and the J segment 7 bases; nucleotides outside the gene matches: 5. The CDR3 sequence: CASSQEDRRGEKLFF. The CDR3 DNA follows: TGTGCCAGCAGCCAAGAGGACAGGAGGGGTGAAAAACTGTTTTTT.

The rearrangement uses TRBV5-8 and TRBJ2-3, with 9 bases identical to TRBD1. Losses at the gene ends were 4 bases for V and 1 base for J; bases not matched to a gene: 4. This CDR3 contains 15 residues. Germline CDR1 SGHTS, CDR2 YDEGEE. DNA of the CDR3: TGTGCCAGCAGCGCAAGACAGGGGGGCACAGATACGCAGTATTTT. It yields the protein CASSARQGGTDTQYF.

The rearrangement uses TRBV5-1 and TRBJ2-7; 7 bases are a match to TRBD1. The V segment lost 0 bases and the J segment 2 bases; nucleotides outside the gene matches: 2. This CDR3 region has 14 residues. Germline V lookup: CDR1 SGHRS, CDR2 YFSETQ. The CDR3 bases are TGCGCCAGCAGCTTGGAGGGGGCCACCTACGAGCAGTACTTC. Translating gives CASSLEGATYEQYF.

The gene calls are TRBV2 and TRBJ1-2; D gene ambiguous. This CDR3 comprises 15 residues. With 3 bases removed from V and 4 bases from J, the gap between germline ends came to 15 bases. Germline CDR1 and CDR2: SNHLY and FYNNEI. The CDR3 DNA follows: TGTGCCAGCAGTGATAGTGGTCGGGGTGTCTATGGCTACACCTTC. As protein: CASSDSGRGVYGYTF.

Here the CDR3 DNA reads TGTGCCAGTACGATCGGGACTGCATACAATGAGCAGTTCTTC. Translating it yields CASTIGTAYNEQFF. This chain links TRBV19 with TRBJ2-1, with D tentatively TRBD2 (6 bases). CDR3 length: 14 residues. Germline values: CDR1 LNHDA, CDR2 SQIVND (reference sequence). Trimming shortened V by 7 bases and J by 4 bases, and 14 bases separated the two germline ends.